The 25 T cell receptor beta chains reported below all come from one sample, sequenced in a study of neurological immune-mediated disorders. TCRdb re-analysed the 5' RACE reads in MiXCR, keeping a single row per CDR3 protein. The sample has 70,000 or so distinct CDR3 sequences; 2.5% to 4% are singletons. Material for sequencing was PBMCs. These receptors all come from a woman in her fifties or sixties with multiple sclerosis.

This clonotype was recorded at least ten times. This rearrangement joins TRBV7-3 to TRBJ2-2; 11 bases line up with TRBD1. The CDR3 is 19 amino acids. Germline trimming cut 2 bases from V and 5 bases from J; bases unmatched to any gene: 13. The germline gives CDR1 SGHTA, CDR2 FQGTGA. CDR3 region: CASSLPEYRTGGWTGELFF. The CDR3 DNA sequence: TGTGCCAGCAGCTTACCCGAATATAGGACAGGGGGCTGGACCGGGGAGCTGTTTTTT.

This clonotype appeared many times. CDR3 in DNA: TGCGCCAGCAGCCAACTATCCCAGGGGAGAGGAGAGACCCAGTACTTC. It translates to CASSQLSQGRGETQYF. The chain uses TRBV5-1 and TRBJ2-5, with a weak D call TRBD1 (6 bases). V dropped 4 bases and J dropped 4 bases, with 20 bases sitting between them. CDR1 and CDR2 from the germline V gene are SGHRS and YFSETQ. CDR3 length: 16 residues.

This clonotype was seen repeatedly, ten times or more. This sequence joins TRBV12-3 or TRBV12-4 and TRBJ2-7; TRBD2 agrees at 8 bases. The CDR3 spans 16 residues. Unmatched junction bases numbered 8, after V lost 4 bases and J lost 0 bases. In nucleotides, the CDR3 is TGTGCCAGCAGTTACCGACGGGGGGGAACCTCCTACGAGCAGTACTTC. It codes for CASSYRRGGTSYEQYF.

In its sample, this clonotype was seen many times. The chain recombines TRBV20-1 with TRBJ1-5; possible D gene TRBD1, 6 bases. V lost 5 bases and J 3 bases, leaving 26 bases between the germline ends. The germline CDR1 and CDR2 sequences are DFQATT and SNEGSKA (reference sequence). This CDR3 comprises 18 residues. The CDR3 is CSAPSLVTRGRVNQPQHF. CDR3 DNA: TGCAGTGCTCCTTCTCTGGTAACAAGGGGGAGGGTCAATCAGCCCCAGCATTTT.

This clonotype was counted ten times or more. This sequence joins TRBV25-1 and TRBJ2-3; D remains ambiguous. The CDR3 is 12 residues long. Looked up from germline, CDR1 is MGHDK and CDR2 is SYGVNS. V lost 3 bases, J lost 5 bases, and 6 bases lay in between. The chain's CDR3 is CASSDIRDTQYF. The CDR3 nucleotides read TGTGCCAGCAGTGATATTAGAGATACGCAGTATTTT.

This clonotype was seen many times. The chain employs TRBV3-1 and TRBJ2-2, with 7 bases aligning to TRBD2. The trim removed 4 bases at V and 5 bases at J, leaving 4 bases unmatched. Germline CDR1 reads LGHDT; CDR2 reads YNNKEL (reference sequence). There are 14 residues in the CDR3. The CDR3 protein is CASSRKGGTGELFF. The CDR3 DNA reads as TGTGCCAGCAGCCGAAAGGGAGGGACCGGGGAGCTGTTTTTT.

Concerning this clonotype itself: Given a much more abundant clone one base away, this may be a read error. The chain employs TRBV20-1 and TRBJ1-5; D remains ambiguous. The CDR3 has 13 residues. V was cut by 5 bases and J by 4 bases, with 12 bases left in between. CDR1 DFQATT and CDR2 SNEGSKA come from the germline V gene (reference sequence). CDR3 coding DNA: TGCAGTGCTGCTGGACGGAAAAATCAGCCCCAGCATTTT. Amino acid sequence: CSAAGRKNQPQHF.

Ten or more counts support this clonotype. V usage is TRBV12-3 or TRBV12-4 and J usage is TRBJ1-5; D is uncertain. This CDR3 has 14 residues. The V gene lost 3 bases and the J gene lost 4 bases, with 10 bases spanning the gap. This CDR3 is CASSLRHSNQPQHF. In nucleotides, the CDR3 is TGTGCCAGCAGTTTGAGGCACTCTAATCAGCCCCAGCATTTT.

This clonotype was observed a handful of times. J is TRBJ1-1 and V is TRBV15; D is perhaps TRBD1 (5 bases). CDR1 is LNHNV, CDR2 YYDKDF, per germline (reference sequence). Trimming cost V 1 base and J 4 bases, with 13 bases left between them. The CDR3 sequence is 15 residues long. The CDR3 nucleotides read TGTGCCACCAGCAGAGGGGTGGGGAGGGGCACTGAAGCTTTCTTT. As protein: CATSRGVGRGTEAFF.

The V call is TRBV18, the J call TRBJ2-7; possible D gene TRBD1, 6 bases. This CDR3 is 14 amino acids long. V lost 5 bases, J lost 2 bases, and 13 bases lay in between. Germline lookup yields CDR1 KGHSH and CDR2 LQKENI. CDR3 protein: CASSGYREPYEQYF. CDR3 DNA: TGTGCCAGCTCAGGGTACAGGGAACCCTACGAGCAGTACTTC.

This clonotype has at least ten counts. The V and J genes are TRBV7-2 and TRBJ2-1; maybe TRBD2 (5 bases). CDR3 length: 15 amino acids. The germline V and J ends were trimmed by 2 bases and 7 bases, with 15 bases remaining between them. CDR1 is SGHTA and CDR2 is FQGNSA in the germline V gene. The DNA for the CDR3 is TGTGCCAGCAGCTTACTAAGCGGTGGGTTGAATGAGCAGTTCTTC. Translation gives CASSLLSGGLNEQFF.

This clonotype was seen a handful of times. J is TRBJ1-2 and V is TRBV4-3; 7 nucleotides align to TRBD1. The germline V gene encodes CDR1 LGHNA and CDR2 YSLEER. Unmatched junction bases numbered 6, after V lost 3 bases and J lost 2 bases. This CDR3 has 15 residues. The CDR3 DNA reads as TGCGCCAGCAGCCAGAACCTGGGACAGAACTATGGCTACACCTTC. Its protein is CASSQNLGQNYGYTF.

This clonotype was seen at least ten times. CDR3 sequence (DNA): TGCAGCGTTGAAGATCCGGCGGAGGGAGAGTACGAGCAGTACTTC. Amino acids: CSVEDPAEGEYEQYF. The chain links TRBV29-1 to TRBJ2-7; TRBD2 might be the D (6 bases). V gave up 0 bases and J gave up 4 bases, with 16 bases separating them. The CDR3 covers 15 residues. CDR1 and CDR2 from the germline V gene are SQVTM and ANQGSEA.

This clonotype was observed many times. The V call is TRBV20-1, the J call TRBJ1-2, with D hard to call. V was trimmed by 1 base and J by 7 bases, leaving 13 bases between them. The CDR3 covers 13 residues. Germline V gene sequence: CDR1 DFQATT, CDR2 SNEGSKA (reference sequence). CDR3 residues: CSARVPGMIGYTF. In nucleotides, the CDR3 is TGCAGTGCTAGAGTCCCGGGGATGATTGGCTACACCTTC.

At least ten counts were recorded for this clonotype. The V call is TRBV28, the J call TRBJ2-7; no clear D. The CDR3 sequence is 13 residues long. V gave up 10 bases and J gave up 3 bases, with 16 bases separating them. The V gene's germline CDR1 is MDHEN and CDR2 SYDVKM. The CDR3 DNA is TGTGCCACTAAACCCCCAGAATACTACGAGCAGTACTTC. This sequence encodes CATKPPEYYEQYF.

This clonotype was detected ten times or more. The V call is TRBV28, the J call TRBJ2-1; TRBD2 matches at 12 bases. Germline values: CDR1 MDHEN, CDR2 SYDVKM. This CDR3 has 21 amino acids. Unmatched junction bases numbered 16, after V lost 3 bases and J lost 1 base. The CDR3 DNA is TGTGCCAGCAGTTTGCTAGCCCCCCCCCATACTAGCGGGAGGTCCTACAATGAGCAGTTCTTC. It translates to CASSLLAPPHTSGRSYNEQFF. Together with reference TRBV28 and TRBJ2-1, the CDR3 gives the full variable domain: DVKVTQSSRYLVKRTGEKVFLECVQDMDHENMFWYRQDPGLGLRLIYFSYDVKMKEKGDIPEGYSVSREKKERFSLILESASTNQTSMYLCASSLLAPPHTSGRSYNEQFFGPGTRLTVL.

This clonotype has a count of ten or more. The chain couples TRBV19 to TRBJ2-7; D is perhaps TRBD2 (6 bases). There are 13 residues in the CDR3. V was trimmed by 5 bases and J by 7 bases, leaving 15 bases between them. In germline, CDR1 is LNHDA, CDR2 SQIVND (reference sequence). The CDR3 nucleotides are TGTGCCAGTAGTGCGGGACGGTCGTTGGAGCAGTACTTC. Translated, it gives CASSAGRSLEQYF.

There are many counts of this clonotype. This chain connects TRBV5-1 to TRBJ1-2; D unresolved. The CDR3 extends over 15 amino acids. CDR1 and CDR2 from the germline V gene are SGHRS and YFSETQ. Trimming removed 3 bases from V and 2 bases from J, with 14 bases in between. In nucleotides, the CDR3 is TGCGCCAGCAGCTCCCTCGGGAACCGAAACTATGGCTACACCTTC. Translated: CASSSLGNRNYGYTF.

The chain combines TRBV5-5 with TRBJ1-4; D is unresolved. The CDR3 runs 14 residues. Germline-derived CDR1 and CDR2 are SGHKS and YYEKEE (reference sequence). Trimming left V 4 bases short and J 0 bases short, with 7 bases between. CDR3 in amino acids: CASSLTATNEKLFF. The CDR3, as DNA: TGTGCCAGCAGCCTCACGGCAACTAATGAAAAACTGTTTTTT.

The sample holds many counts of this clonotype. For the CDR3, the DNA is TGTGCCAGCAGCGCGGGGCAGGGGATAGTAGGCGAGCAGTACGTC. Encoded protein: CASSAGQGIVGEQYV. The chain combines TRBV28 with TRBJ2-7; D is possibly TRBD1 or TRBD2 (6 bases each). This CDR3 contains 15 residues. Trimming removed 6 bases from V and 6 bases from J, with 21 bases in between. Germline V CDR1 and CDR2: MDHEN, SYDVKM.

This clonotype was counted at least ten times. CDR3 residues: CASSFGADQPQHF. CDR3 nucleotide sequence: TGTGCCAGCAGCTTTGGTGCGGACCAGCCCCAGCATTTT. V gene TRBV7-9 combines with J gene TRBJ1-5; D is unresolved. Trimming cost V 3 bases and J 7 bases, with 10 bases left between them. This CDR3 has 13 residues. Germline values: CDR1 SEHNR, CDR2 FQNEAQ (reference sequence).

Many counts were recorded for this clonotype. J is TRBJ1-5 and V is TRBV28; D not resolved. With 6 bases removed from V and 7 bases from J, the gap between germline ends came to 10 bases. The CDR3 is 12 amino acids. Germline V CDR1 and CDR2: MDHEN, SYDVKM. CDR3 sequence reads: CASRVVEQPQHF. CDR3 bases: TGTGCCAGCAGGGTCGTAGAACAGCCCCAGCATTTT. The full variable domain, its missing parts supplied by reference TRBV28 and TRBJ1-5, is DVKVTQSSRYLVKRTGEKVFLECVQDMDHENMFWYRQDPGLGLRLIYFSYDVKMKEKGDIPEGYSVSREKKERFSLILESASTNQTSMYLCASRVVEQPQHFGDGTRLSIL.

This clonotype showed up many times. V is TRBV5-8 and J is TRBJ2-2, with D possibly TRBD2 on 6 matching bases. Trimming removed 4 bases from V and 5 bases from J, with 15 bases in between. From germline, CDR1 is SGHTS and CDR2 YDEGEE. The CDR3 covers 15 residues. The DNA of the CDR3 is TGTGCCAGCAGCACGGGACTGCCAAGGACCGGGGAGCTGTTTTTT. This codes for CASSTGLPRTGELFF.

This clonotype was counted between two and nine times. The rearrangement uses TRBV20-1 and TRBJ1-5; TRBD1 agrees at 8 bases. Unmatched junction bases numbered 9, after V lost 7 bases and J lost 7 bases. The CDR3 is made up of 13 amino acids. CDR1 DFQATT and CDR2 SNEGSKA come from the germline V gene (reference sequence). This CDR3 is CSDQQGESQPQHF. The DNA of the CDR3 is TGCAGTGACCAACAGGGGGAGAGCCAGCCCCAGCATTTT.

This clonotype came up many times. The gene calls are TRBV18 and TRBJ1-1, with D unclear. V gave up 3 bases and J gave up 8 bases, with 13 bases separating them. Germline-derived CDR1 and CDR2 are KGHSH and LQKENI. CDR3 length: 13 residues. The CDR3 loop is CASSPTVWMEAFF. The CDR3 region has the DNA TGTGCCAGCTCACCTACGGTGTGGATGGAAGCTTTCTTT.